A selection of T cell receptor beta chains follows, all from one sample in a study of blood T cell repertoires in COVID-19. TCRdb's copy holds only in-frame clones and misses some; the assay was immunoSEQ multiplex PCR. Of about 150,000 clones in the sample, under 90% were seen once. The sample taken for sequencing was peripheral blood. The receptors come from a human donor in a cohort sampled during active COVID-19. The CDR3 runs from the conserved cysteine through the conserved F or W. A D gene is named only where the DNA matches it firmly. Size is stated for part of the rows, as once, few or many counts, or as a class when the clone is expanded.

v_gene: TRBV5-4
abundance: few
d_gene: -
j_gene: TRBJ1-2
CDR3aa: CASSLDYYGYTF
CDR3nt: TGTGCCAGCAGCTTGGACTACTATGGCTACACCTTC

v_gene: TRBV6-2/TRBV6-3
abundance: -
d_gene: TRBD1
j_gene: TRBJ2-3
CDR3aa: CASSSPRTGFTDTQYF
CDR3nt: TGTGCCAGCAGTTCCCCCAGGACAGGGTTTACAGATACGCAGTATTTT

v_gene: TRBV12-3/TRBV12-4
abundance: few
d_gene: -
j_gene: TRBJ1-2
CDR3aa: CASSGGPFGYTF
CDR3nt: TGTGCCAGCAGTGGAGGCCCCTTTGGCTACACCTTC

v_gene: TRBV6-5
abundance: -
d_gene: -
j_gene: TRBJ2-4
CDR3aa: CAAGWVKNIQYF
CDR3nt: TGTGCCGCAGGCTGGGTAAAAAACATTCAGTACTTC

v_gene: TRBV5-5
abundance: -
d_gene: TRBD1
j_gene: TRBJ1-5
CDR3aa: CASSLLTGISNQPQHF
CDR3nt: TGTGCCAGCAGCCTCCTGACAGGGATTAGCAATCAGCCCCAGCATTTT

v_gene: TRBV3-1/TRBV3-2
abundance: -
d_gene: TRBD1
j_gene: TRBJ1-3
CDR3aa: CASSQVPGGGNTIYF
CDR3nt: TGTGCCAGCAGCCAAGTCCCAGGGGGAGGAAACACCATATATTTT

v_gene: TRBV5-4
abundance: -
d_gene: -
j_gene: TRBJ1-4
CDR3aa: CASSLDSGDEKLFF
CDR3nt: TGTGCCAGCAGCTTGGATTCAGGGGACGAAAAACTGTTTTTT

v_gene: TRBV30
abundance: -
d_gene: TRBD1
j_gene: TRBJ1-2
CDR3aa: CASRDRRNYGYTF
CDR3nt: TGTGCCTCCCGGGACAGACGGAACTATGGCTACACCTTC

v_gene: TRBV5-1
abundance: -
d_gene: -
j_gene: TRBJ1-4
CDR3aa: CASSRGQLNEKLFF
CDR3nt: TGCGCCAGCAGCCGCGGACAGCTTAATGAAAAACTGTTTTTT

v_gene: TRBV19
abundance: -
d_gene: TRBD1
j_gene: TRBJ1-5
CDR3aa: CASSMWQGANQPQHF
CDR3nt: TGTGCCAGTAGTATGTGGCAGGGGGCAAATCAGCCCCAGCATTTT

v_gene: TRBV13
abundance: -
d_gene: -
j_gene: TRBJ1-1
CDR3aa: CASSFRFLRVNTEAFF
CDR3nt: TGTGCCAGCAGCTTTAGGTTTTTGAGGGTGAACACTGAAGCTTTCTTT